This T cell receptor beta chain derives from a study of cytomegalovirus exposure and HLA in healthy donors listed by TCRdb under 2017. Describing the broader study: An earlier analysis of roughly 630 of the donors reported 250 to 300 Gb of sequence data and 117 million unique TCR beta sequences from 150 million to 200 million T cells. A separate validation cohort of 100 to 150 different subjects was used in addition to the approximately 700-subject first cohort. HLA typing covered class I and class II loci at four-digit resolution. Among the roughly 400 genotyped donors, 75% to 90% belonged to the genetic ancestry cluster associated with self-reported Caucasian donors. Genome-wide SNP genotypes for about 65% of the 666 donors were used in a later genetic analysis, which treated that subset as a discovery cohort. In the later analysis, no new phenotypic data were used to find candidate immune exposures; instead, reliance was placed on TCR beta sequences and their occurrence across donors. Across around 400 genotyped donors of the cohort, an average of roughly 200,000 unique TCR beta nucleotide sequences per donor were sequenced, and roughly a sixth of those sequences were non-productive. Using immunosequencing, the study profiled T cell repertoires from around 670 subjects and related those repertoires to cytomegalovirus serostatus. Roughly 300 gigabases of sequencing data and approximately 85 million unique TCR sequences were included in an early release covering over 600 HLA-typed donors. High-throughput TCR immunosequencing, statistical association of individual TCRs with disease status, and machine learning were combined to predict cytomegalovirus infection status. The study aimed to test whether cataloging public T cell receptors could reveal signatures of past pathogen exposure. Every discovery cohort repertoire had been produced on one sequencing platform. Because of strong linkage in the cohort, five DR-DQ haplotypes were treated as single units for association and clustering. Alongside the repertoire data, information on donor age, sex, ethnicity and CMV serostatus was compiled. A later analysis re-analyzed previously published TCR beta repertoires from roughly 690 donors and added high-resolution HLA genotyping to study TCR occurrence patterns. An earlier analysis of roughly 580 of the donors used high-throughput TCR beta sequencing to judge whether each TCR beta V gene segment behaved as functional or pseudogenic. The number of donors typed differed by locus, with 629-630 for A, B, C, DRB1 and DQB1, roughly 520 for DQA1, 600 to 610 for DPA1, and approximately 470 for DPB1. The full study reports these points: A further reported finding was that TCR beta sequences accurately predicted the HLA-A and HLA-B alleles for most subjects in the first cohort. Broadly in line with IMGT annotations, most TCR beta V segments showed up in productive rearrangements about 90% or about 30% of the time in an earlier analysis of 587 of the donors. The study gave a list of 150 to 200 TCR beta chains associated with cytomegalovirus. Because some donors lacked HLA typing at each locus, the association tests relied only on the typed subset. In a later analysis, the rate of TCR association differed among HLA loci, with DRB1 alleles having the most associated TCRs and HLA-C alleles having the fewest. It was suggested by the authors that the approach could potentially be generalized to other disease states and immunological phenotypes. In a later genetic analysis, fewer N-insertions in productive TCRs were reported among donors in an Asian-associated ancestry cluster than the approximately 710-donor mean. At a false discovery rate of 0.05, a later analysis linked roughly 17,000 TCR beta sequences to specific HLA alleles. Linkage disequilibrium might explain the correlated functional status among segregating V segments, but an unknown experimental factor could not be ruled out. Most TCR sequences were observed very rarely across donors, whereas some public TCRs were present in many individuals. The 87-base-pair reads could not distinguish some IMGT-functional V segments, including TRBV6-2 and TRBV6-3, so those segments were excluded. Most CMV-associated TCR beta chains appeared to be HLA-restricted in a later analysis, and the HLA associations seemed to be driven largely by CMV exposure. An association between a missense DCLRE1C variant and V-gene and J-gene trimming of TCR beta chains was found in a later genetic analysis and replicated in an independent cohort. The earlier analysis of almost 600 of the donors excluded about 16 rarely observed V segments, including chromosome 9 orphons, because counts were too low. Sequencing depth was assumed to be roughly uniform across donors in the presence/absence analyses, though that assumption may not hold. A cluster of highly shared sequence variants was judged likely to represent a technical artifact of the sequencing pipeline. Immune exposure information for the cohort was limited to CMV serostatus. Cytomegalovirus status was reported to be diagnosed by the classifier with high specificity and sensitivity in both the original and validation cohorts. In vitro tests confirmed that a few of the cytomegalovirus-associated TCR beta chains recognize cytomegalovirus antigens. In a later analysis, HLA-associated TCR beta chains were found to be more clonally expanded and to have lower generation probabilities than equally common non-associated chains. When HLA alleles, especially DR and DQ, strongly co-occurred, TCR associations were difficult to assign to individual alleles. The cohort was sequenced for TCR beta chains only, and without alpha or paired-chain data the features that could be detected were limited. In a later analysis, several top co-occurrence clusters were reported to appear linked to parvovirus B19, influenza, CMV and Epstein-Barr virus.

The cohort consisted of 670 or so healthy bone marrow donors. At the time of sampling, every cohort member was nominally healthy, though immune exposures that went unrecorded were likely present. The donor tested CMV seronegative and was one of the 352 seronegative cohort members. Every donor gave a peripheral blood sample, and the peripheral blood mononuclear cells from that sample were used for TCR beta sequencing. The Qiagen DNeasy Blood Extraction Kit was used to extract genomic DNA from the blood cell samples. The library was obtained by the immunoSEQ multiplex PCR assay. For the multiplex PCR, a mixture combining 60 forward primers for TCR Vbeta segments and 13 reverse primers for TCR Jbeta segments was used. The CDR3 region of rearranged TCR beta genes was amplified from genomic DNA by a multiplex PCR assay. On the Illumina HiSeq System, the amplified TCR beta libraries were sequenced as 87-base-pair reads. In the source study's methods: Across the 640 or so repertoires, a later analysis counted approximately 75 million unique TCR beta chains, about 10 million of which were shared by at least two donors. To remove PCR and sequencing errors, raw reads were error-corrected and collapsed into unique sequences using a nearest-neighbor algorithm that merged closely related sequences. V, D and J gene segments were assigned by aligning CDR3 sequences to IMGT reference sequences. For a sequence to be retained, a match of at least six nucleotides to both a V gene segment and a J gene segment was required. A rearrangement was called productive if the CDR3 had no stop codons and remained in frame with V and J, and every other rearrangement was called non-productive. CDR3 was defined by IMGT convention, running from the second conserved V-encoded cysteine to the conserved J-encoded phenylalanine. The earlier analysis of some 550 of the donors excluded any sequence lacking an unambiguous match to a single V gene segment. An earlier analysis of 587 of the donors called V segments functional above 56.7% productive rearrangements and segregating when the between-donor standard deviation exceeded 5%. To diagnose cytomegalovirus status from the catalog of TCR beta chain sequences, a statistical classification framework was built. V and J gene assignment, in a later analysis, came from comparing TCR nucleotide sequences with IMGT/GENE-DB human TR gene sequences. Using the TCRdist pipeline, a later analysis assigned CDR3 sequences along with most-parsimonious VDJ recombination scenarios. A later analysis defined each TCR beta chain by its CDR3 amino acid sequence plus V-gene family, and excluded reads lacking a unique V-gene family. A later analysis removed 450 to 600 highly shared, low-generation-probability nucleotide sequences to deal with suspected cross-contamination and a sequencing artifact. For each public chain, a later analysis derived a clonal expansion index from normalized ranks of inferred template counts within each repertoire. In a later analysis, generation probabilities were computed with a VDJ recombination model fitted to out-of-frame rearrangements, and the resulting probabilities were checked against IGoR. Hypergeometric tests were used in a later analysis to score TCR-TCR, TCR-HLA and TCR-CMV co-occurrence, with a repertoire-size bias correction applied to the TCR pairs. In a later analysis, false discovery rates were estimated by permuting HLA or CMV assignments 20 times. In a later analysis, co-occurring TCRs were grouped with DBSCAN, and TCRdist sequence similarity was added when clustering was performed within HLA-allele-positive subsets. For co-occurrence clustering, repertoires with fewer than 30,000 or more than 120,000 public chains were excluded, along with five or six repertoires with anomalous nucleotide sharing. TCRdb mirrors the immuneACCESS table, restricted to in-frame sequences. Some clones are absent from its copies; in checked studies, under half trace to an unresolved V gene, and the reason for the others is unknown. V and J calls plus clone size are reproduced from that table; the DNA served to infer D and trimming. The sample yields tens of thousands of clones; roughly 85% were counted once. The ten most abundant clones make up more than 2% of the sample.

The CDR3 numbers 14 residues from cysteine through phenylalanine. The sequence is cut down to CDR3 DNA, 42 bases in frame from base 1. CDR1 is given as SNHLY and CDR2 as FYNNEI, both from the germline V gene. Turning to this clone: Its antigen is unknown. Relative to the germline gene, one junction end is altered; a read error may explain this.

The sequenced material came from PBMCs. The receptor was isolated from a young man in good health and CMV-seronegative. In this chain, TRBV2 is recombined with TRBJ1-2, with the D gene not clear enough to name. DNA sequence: TGTGCCAGCCGTGAATACGTGGGCTTCTATGGCTACACCTTC. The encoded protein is CASREYVGFYGYTF.